This entry describes one T cell receptor beta chain. This sample was taken from a study of T cell changes during pregnancy in multiple sclerosis. Only in-frame clones appear in the TCRdb table, and some are missing; sequencing was by immunoSEQ multiplex PCR. The table lists approximately 60,000 clones, less than 95% of them singletons, with over 5% in the top ten. This CDR3 contains 16 residues. Germline V gene data show CDR1 as PRHDT and CDR2 as FYEKMQ (reference sequence). Deletions cut 10 bases from V and 6 bases from J, with 28 bases between. The specimen comprised peripheral blood, sampled in the third trimester of pregnancy. The chain has TRBV13 and TRBJ2-7, with D possibly TRBD2 on 7 matching bases. The origin of this receptor is a female donor in good health, enrolled as a control in a pregnancy study. The CDR3, as DNA: TGTGCCACGAATCGTCCGGGGGGCGGGTATGGTTCCGAGCAGTACTTC. It encodes CATNRPGGGYGSEQYF.